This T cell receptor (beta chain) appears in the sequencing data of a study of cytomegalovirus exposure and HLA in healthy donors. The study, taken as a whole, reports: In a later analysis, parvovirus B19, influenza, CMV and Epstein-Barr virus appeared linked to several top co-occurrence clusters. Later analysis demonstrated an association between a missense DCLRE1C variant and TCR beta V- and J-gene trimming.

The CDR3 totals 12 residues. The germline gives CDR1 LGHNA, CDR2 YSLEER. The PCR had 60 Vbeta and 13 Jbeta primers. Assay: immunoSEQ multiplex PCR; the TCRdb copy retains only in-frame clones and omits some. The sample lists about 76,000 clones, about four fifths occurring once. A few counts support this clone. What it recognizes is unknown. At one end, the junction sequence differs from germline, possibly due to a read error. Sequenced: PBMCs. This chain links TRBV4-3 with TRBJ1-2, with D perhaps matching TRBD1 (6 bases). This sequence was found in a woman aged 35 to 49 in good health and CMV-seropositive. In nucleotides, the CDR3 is TGCGCCAGCAGCCAGCTGGGAGGGGGAAAGGCCTTC. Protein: CASSQLGGGKAF.